This TCR beta chain was retrieved from a study of T cell responses to AZD1222 COVID-19 vaccine. V was trimmed by 3 bases and J by 3 bases, leaving 6 bases between them. This CDR3 has 13 amino acids. The germline gives CDR1 LGHDT, CDR2 YNNKEL (reference sequence). Sequencing was performed with immunoSEQ multiplex PCR; in TCRdb, only in-frame clones are kept and a portion is missing. The sample holds 98,000 or so clones, around 91% seen once. The specimen comprised peripheral blood, sampled on day 0 of AZD1222 vaccination. V and J are TRBV3-1 (or the pseudogene TRBV3-2) and TRBJ2-1; no clear D gene. The receptor was isolated from an adult in good health. The CDR3 DNA sequence: TGTGCCAGCAGCCACGCAGGCTACAATGAGCAGTTCTTC. This encodes CASSHAGYNEQFF.